The 8 T cell receptor beta chains reported below all come from one sample, sequenced in a study of blood T cell repertoires in COVID-19. TCRdb keeps only in-frame clones here, not all; method: immunoSEQ multiplex PCR. The sample lists more than 250,000 clones, around 85% seen once, with less than 2.5% in the top ten. Material for sequencing was PBMCs or T cells enriched from blood (not recorded which). The source is a man aged 25-45 years who had recovered from COVID-19.

This chain's CDR3 is CAISERLAGSDTQYF. CDR3 sequence (DNA): TGTGCCATCAGTGAGCGGCTAGCGGGGTCAGATACGCAGTATTTT. V is TRBV10-3 and J is TRBJ2-3, with 9 bases lining up with TRBD2. The CDR3 consists of 15 residues. Germline V gene data show CDR1 as ENHRY and CDR2 as SYGVKD. The V and J ends lost 2 bases and 4 bases, in that order; junction bases with no gene match: 4.

V gene TRBV7-2 combines with J gene TRBJ2-1; 9 bases fit TRBD2. The length of the CDR3 is 15 residues. Germline CDR1 reads SGHTA; CDR2 reads FQGNSA. Germline trimming cut 2 bases from V and 6 bases from J; bases unmatched to any gene: 5. CDR3 sequence: CASSLILAGFNEQFF. The CDR3 DNA follows: TGTGCCAGCAGCTTAATACTAGCGGGTTTCAATGAGCAGTTCTTC.

As DNA, the CDR3 is TGTGCCAGCAGGGACTCGACCGGGGAGCTGTTTTTT. It encodes CASRDSTGELFF. This chain uses TRBV6-5 with TRBJ2-2; TRBD2 is a possible D gene (5 bases). CDR1 is MNHEY, CDR2 SVGAGI, per germline. The CDR3 length is 12 residues. Between the trimmed V and J ends, which lost 6 bases and 5 bases, there was a span of 7 bases.

The chain links TRBV5-3 to TRBJ2-7, with unresolved D. TRBV5-3 is recorded as an ORF, its role being uncertain. This CDR3 has 14 amino acids. V lost 4 bases and J lost 0, with 11 bases in between. As DNA, the CDR3 is TGTGCCAGAAGCACGACCAGGTCCTCCTACGAGCAGTACTTC. This sequence encodes CARSTTRSSYEQYF.

The chain recombines TRBV12-3 or TRBV12-4 with TRBJ1-3; D call uncertain. V lost 4 bases to trimming and J lost 4 bases, with 8 bases between them. The CDR3 loop spans 13 amino acids. CDR3 DNA sequence: TGTGCCAGCAGTTCCACTGCCGGAAACACCATATATTTT. Its translation is CASSSTAGNTIYF.

This chain links TRBV6-2 or TRBV6-3 with TRBJ2-1; D is undetermined. CDR1 is MNHEY, CDR2 SVGEGT, per germline. The CDR3 spans 15 residues. The V end lost 0 bases, the J end lost 4 bases, and 10 bases lay between the germline ends. The CDR3 nucleotides read TGTGCCAGCAGTTACTCCCGATCCGGGTACAATGAGCAGTTCTTC. As protein: CASSYSRSGYNEQFF.

The chain joins TRBV30 to TRBJ1-2; possibly TRBD1 for D (6 bases). CDR1 and CDR2 (germline): GTSNPN, SVGIG (reference sequence). The V end lost 1 base, the J end lost 1 base, and 13 bases lay between the germline ends. The CDR3 totals 15 residues. CDR3 amino acids: CAWSATGKLNYGYTF. DNA for the CDR3: TGTGCCTGGAGTGCCACAGGGAAACTTAACTATGGCTACACCTTC.

The chain recombines TRBV11-2 with TRBJ1-3; 12 bases fit TRBD1. The CDR3 covers 18 residues. The ends lost 5 bases at V and 5 bases at J; junction bases unmatched: 13. Looked up from germline, CDR1 is SGHAT and CDR2 is FQNNGV. CDR3 protein: CASSSAPGTGGIRNTIYF. In DNA, the CDR3 is TGTGCCAGCAGCAGCGCGCCCGGGACAGGGGGCATCAGAAACACCATATATTTT.